Detailed here is one TCR beta chain. Its antigen is currently unknown. The germline gene is not matched at one end of the junction; a read error may be the cause. The data were obtained in a study of T-cell reconstitution after alpha-beta-depleted transplantation in children. Study-level results: Some patients' high day-60 TCRbeta diversity was attributed to recipient cells surviving conditioning. Newly made T cells mostly supplied T-cell counts and diversity one year after transplant. Approximately two months post-transplant, alpha-beta T cells reportedly originated from several hundred expanded graft clones.

CDR1 is KGHDR and CDR2 is SFDVKD in the germline V gene. The CDR3 contains 16 residues. Unique molecular identifiers were used in preparing the TCRbeta library. TCRdb redid the calling of the PCR reads with MiXCR, one entry per CDR3 protein. This table has hundreds of thousands of distinct CDR3 sequences, 10% to 15% appearing once. The sequencing here drew on PBMCs, mostly from graft donor cells, taken 360 days after TCRalphabeta/CD19-depleted stem cell transplant. The rearrangement joins TRBV24-1 to TRBJ2-1; perhaps TRBD1 as D (6 bases). The source of this sequence is a male patient younger than 18 who had a stem cell transplant for acute myeloid leukemia, so the T cells may come from the graft donor. CDR3 nucleotide sequence: TGTGCCACCAGTGAAGCCCAGGGGAGCTCCTACAATGAGCCGTTCTTC. This gives the protein CATSEAQGSSYNEPFF.